The rows below give T cell receptor beta chains drawn from one sample of a study of cytomegalovirus exposure and HLA in healthy donors. Here immunoSEQ multiplex PCR was the method, and the copy in TCRdb shows in-frame clones only, minus some. This repertoire comprises fewer than 130,000 clones; its ten largest clones make up 0.55% to 0.65%. The sequencing input was PBMCs. Receptors were obtained from a man aged 50 or older in good health and CMV-seronegative. Each CDR3 is given with its conserved first and last residue. A D gene is named only where the DNA matches it firmly.

d_call	v_call	j_call	cdr3_aa	cdr3_nt
NA	TRBV18	TRBJ2-7	CASSPTQALSYEQYF	TGTGCCAGCTCACCGACCCAGGCCCTATCCTACGAGCAGTACTTC
NA	TRBV29-1	TRBJ2-1	CSAEQASGSYNEQFF	TGCAGCGCTGAGCAGGCCTCAGGCTCCTACAATGAGCAGTTCTTC
NA	TRBV2	TRBJ1-1	CASSELWPRGTEAFF	TGTGCCAGCAGTGAATTGTGGCCGCGGGGCACTGAAGCTTTCTTT
NA	TRBV5-1	TRBJ1-6	CASSMAGTWDSPLHF	TGCGCCAGCAGTATGGCCGGGACATGGGATTCACCCCTCCACTTT
NA	TRBV15	TRBJ2-1	CATSRTGGSYNEQFF	TGTGCCACCAGCAGAACCGGGGGCTCCTACAATGAGCAGTTCTTC
NA	TRBV5-8	TRBJ1-2	CASSFRSGNPYGYTF	TGTGCCAGCAGCTTTCGGTCAGGGAATCCCTATGGCTACACCTTC
TRBD2	TRBV9	TRBJ2-7	CASSVGLAANYEQYF	TGTGCCAGCAGCGTTGGGCTAGCGGCTAACTACGAGCAGTACTTC
NA	TRBV7-3	TRBJ1-1	CASSLDSNTEAFF	TGTGCCAGCAGCTTAGACAGCAACACTGAAGCTTTCTTT
TRBD2	TRBV5-4	TRBJ2-3	CASSLGLAGTDTQYF	TGTGCCAGCAGCTTGGGACTAGCGGGAACAGATACGCAGTATTTT
NA	TRBV6-5	TRBJ2-7	CASSYTAGRDYEQYF	TGTGCCAGCAGTTACACTGCGGGAAGGGACTACGAGCAGTACTTC
TRBD1	TRBV30	TRBJ2-5	CAGSYTGTGQETQYF	TGTGCCGGGAGTTACACCGGGACAGGACAAGAGACCCAGTACTTC
TRBD1	TRBV7-2	TRBJ2-3	CASSPHRQGVRADTQYF	TGTGCCAGCAGCCCCCACAGACAGGGAGTACGGGCAGATACGCAGTATTTT
TRBD1	TRBV6-1	TRBJ1-5	CASSETLARDRANQPQHF	TGTGCCAGCAGTGAAACCCTCGCCCGGGACAGGGCGAATCAGCCCCAGCATTTT
TRBD1	TRBV7-6	TRBJ1-1	CASSLGRDSEAFF	TGTGCCAGCAGCTTGGGTCGGGACAGTGAAGCTTTCTTT
NA	TRBV12-5	TRBJ1-6	CASGLVRNSPLHF	TGTGCTAGTGGTTTGGTACGGAATTCACCCCTCCACTTT
TRBD2	TRBV13	TRBJ2-2	CASSLRTSENTGELFF	TGTGCCAGCAGCTTAAGGACTAGCGAGAACACCGGGGAGCTGTTTTTT
TRBD2	TRBV6-1	TRBJ2-1	CASRVAGGNEQFF	TGTGCCAGCAGGGTAGCGGGAGGTAATGAGCAGTTCTTC
NA	TRBV5-6	TRBJ1-2	CASSLGPPRDYGYTF	TGTGCCAGCAGCTTGGGCCCGCCACGGGACTATGGCTACACCTTC
NA	TRBV19	TRBJ2-1	CASSIDRSSTGLNRFF	TGTGCCAGTAGTATAGATCGTTCTTCCACGGGACTTAACAGGTTCTTC
TRBD1	TRBV19	TRBJ1-3	CASSPRQGALSGNTIYF	TGTGCCAGTAGTCCCCGACAGGGCGCTCTCTCTGGAAACACCATATATTTT
NA	TRBV4-2	TRBJ2-1	CASSQDIGKDNEQFF	TGTGCCAGCAGCCAAGATATTGGCAAAGACAATGAGCAGTTCTTC
TRBD1	TRBV7-2	TRBJ2-2	CASSLDRGYTGELFF	TGTGCCAGCAGCTTAGACAGGGGATACACCGGGGAGCTGTTTTTT
NA	TRBV4-1	TRBJ2-5	CASSQLAEKETQYF	TGCGCCAGCAGCCAACTAGCAGAAAAAGAGACCCAGTACTTC
NA	TRBV5-6	TRBJ1-2	CASSSLQGGVYGYTF	TGTGCCAGCAGCTCGCTCCAAGGCGGAGTCTATGGCTACACCTTC
TRBD1	TRBV4-1	TRBJ1-3	CASSQQGLSGNTIYF	TGCGCCAGCTCACAACAGGGGTTATCTGGAAACACCATATATTTT
TRBD2	TRBV5-4	TRBJ2-1	CASSGTSGGYNEQFF	TGTGCCAGCAGCGGGACTAGCGGGGGGTACAATGAGCAGTTCTTC
NA	TRBV19	TRBJ1-1	CASSMRIGYEGTEAFF	TGTGCCAGTAGTATGAGGATCGGATACGAGGGCACTGAAGCTTTCTTT
TRBD2	TRBV6-5	TRBJ2-2	CASSLASGGELFF	TGTGCCAGCAGCCTCGCTAGCGGCGGGGAGCTGTTTTTT
TRBD1	TRBV25-1	TRBJ2-7	CASSDPDRGYEQYF	TGTGCCAGCAGTGACCCTGACAGGGGATACGAGCAGTACTTC
NA	TRBV4-1	TRBJ2-3	CASSSGQRTDTQYF	TGCGCCAGCAGCTCTGGACAGCGCACAGATACGCAGTATTTT
TRBD1	TRBV6-5	TRBJ1-1	CASSYRDRGFAFF	TGTGCCAGCAGTTACCGGGACAGGGGCTTTGCTTTCTTT
TRBD2	TRBV30	TRBJ2-5	CAWSPGLEETQYF	TGTGCCTGGAGTCCGGGACTAGAAGAGACCCAGTACTTC
NA	TRBV2	TRBJ1-1	CASSESEGTTEAFF	TGTGCCAGCAGTGAATCGGAGGGGACCACTGAAGCTTTCTTT
NA	TRBV7-2	TRBJ1-6	CASSLQYGDSPLHF	TGTGCCAGCAGCTTACAGTACGGAGATTCACCCCTCCACTTT
NA	TRBV7-2	TRBJ1-3	CASSLVTGSNGNTIYF	TGTGCCAGCAGCTTAGTGACAGGAAGTAATGGAAACACCATATATTTT
NA	TRBV4-3	TRBJ2-1	CASSRTGSIQNNEQFF	TGCGCCAGCAGCCGAACAGGTAGCATTCAAAACAATGAGCAGTTCTTC
NA	TRBV7-2	TRBJ2-5	CASSVVGGPQETQYF	TGTGCCAGCAGCGTCGTCGGGGGACCGCAAGAGACCCAGTACTTC
NA	TRBV19	TRBJ1-2	CASSIVGANYGYTF	TGTGCCAGTAGTATCGTGGGAGCTAACTATGGCTACACCTTC
NA	TRBV7-9	TRBJ1-4	CASSRRSYNEKLFF	TGTGCCAGCAGCCGTCGGTCGTATAATGAAAAACTGTTTTTT
NA	TRBV11-2	TRBJ1-6	CASSSYNNSPLHF	TGTGCCAGCAGCTCTTACAACAATTCACCCCTCCACTTT
NA	TRBV5-1	TRBJ2-2	CASSLRGLNTGELFF	TGCGCCAGCAGCTTGCGAGGGTTGAACACCGGGGAGCTGTTTTTT
TRBD2	TRBV5-1	TRBJ2-7	CASSQRTSGSYEQYF	TGCGCCAGCAGCCAGCGGACTAGCGGGTCCTACGAGCAGTACTTC
TRBD2	TRBV29-1	TRBJ2-3	CSVQAPIAGSTDTQYF	TGCAGCGTTCAAGCCCCCATAGCGGGGAGCACAGATACGCAGTATTTT
TRBD2	TRBV7-9	TRBJ2-7	CASSLAILAGTFEQYF	TGTGCCAGCAGCTTAGCGATTCTAGCGGGGACCTTCGAGCAGTACTTC
TRBD1	TRBV18	TRBJ2-7	CASSNDRGVYEQYF	TGTGCCAGCTCAAACGACAGGGGGGTTTACGAGCAGTACTTC
TRBD1	TRBV7-7	TRBJ1-4	CASSRDRDEKLFF	TGTGCTAGCAGCAGGGACAGGGACGAAAAACTGTTTTTT
NA	TRBV5-6	TRBJ2-7	CASSFVTAYEQYF	TGTGCCAGCAGCTTTGTTACGGCCTACGAGCAGTACTTC
NA	TRBV29-1	TRBJ2-3	CSVEDRGSTDTQYF	TGCAGCGTTGAAGACCGAGGCAGCACAGATACGCAGTATTTT